What follows are 29 T cell receptor beta chains derived from one specimen sequenced in a study of blood T cells in healthy people across ages. The use of a sample-barcoded 5' primer and a J-beta primer mix characterized a second PCR of 7 to 11 cycles. TCRdb called the 5' RACE reads again in MiXCR, with one record for every CDR3 protein. The profile shows 1.6 million or so distinct CDR3 sequences, about 31% of them singletons. Material for sequencing was blood. The receptors were gathered from a woman aged 30 to 39 in good health.

This clonotype was observed a single time. The chain employs TRBV4-1 and TRBJ2-3, with a tentative D call TRBD1 (7 bases). Germline V lookup: CDR1 MGHRA, CDR2 YSYEKL. V lost 0 bases and J 8 bases, leaving 21 bases between the germline ends. CDR3 length equals 17 residues. CDR3 bases: TGCGCCAGCAGCCAAGAGGGGCGGACAGGCTGGGGAGGTACGCAGTATTTT. This sequence encodes CASSQEGRTGWGGTQYF.

This chain's CDR3 is CASSLGQVDTQYF. As DNA, the CDR3 is TGTGCCAGCAGCTTGGGACAGGTGGATACGCAGTATTTT. The chain is built from TRBV5-6 and TRBJ2-3, with a possible D match to TRBD1 (6 bases). The CDR3 is 13 residues long. Per germline, CDR1 SGHDT and CDR2 YYEEEE. The V gene lost 0 bases and the J gene lost 6 bases, with 8 bases spanning the gap.

Ten or more counts support this clonotype. The genes are TRBV29-1 and TRBJ2-3, with D unclear. The CDR3 has 12 amino acids. Between the trimmed V and J ends, which lost 7 bases and 3 bases, there was a span of 11 bases. Germline CDR1 is SQVTM and CDR2 is ANQGSEA. The CDR3 DNA is TGCAGCGCCCGATCGGTGACAGATACGCAGTATTTT. The encoded protein is CSARSVTDTQYF.

This clonotype has at least ten counts. The chain recombines TRBV20-1 with TRBJ2-7; the D gene is possibly TRBD2 (5 bases). The germline gives CDR1 DFQATT, CDR2 SNEGSKA (reference sequence). Trimming pared 8 bases from V and 3 bases from J, leaving 17 bases between. This CDR3 contains 13 residues. Written as DNA, the CDR3 is TGCAGTCGAAACGGGATCAAAAGCTACGAGCAGTACTTC. Protein sequence: CSRNGIKSYEQYF.

The chain combines TRBV28 with TRBJ1-2; no definite D call. V lost 6 bases, J lost 3 bases, and 11 bases lay in between. This CDR3 has 13 residues. Germline CDR1 MDHEN, CDR2 SYDVKM. The CDR3 DNA is TGTGCCAGCAGCCCACAACTTTACTATGGCTACACCTTC. This sequence encodes CASSPQLYYGYTF.

The chain employs TRBV20-1 and TRBJ2-7; unclear D gene. There are 12 residues in the CDR3. Between the trimmed V and J ends, which lost 3 bases and 5 bases, there was a span of 11 bases. Per the germline V gene, CDR1 is DFQATT and CDR2 is SNEGSKA (reference sequence). The CDR3 DNA reads TGCAGTGCTAGTCCGCTCCAGAACGAGCAGTACTTC. This encodes CSASPLQNEQYF.

This clonotype was counted only a few times. The CDR3 loop is CASSIRKTGNTIYF. In DNA form, the CDR3 reads TGTGCCAGCAGCATCCGAAAGACTGGAAACACCATATATTTT. This chain uses TRBV7-2 with TRBJ1-3, with no clear D. Germline V gene lookup returns CDR1 SGHTA and CDR2 FQGNSA. The CDR3 totals 14 residues. Trimming took off 5 bases at V and 2 bases at J, with 10 bases between the two ends.

This clonotype has only a few counts. This sequence joins TRBV9 and TRBJ2-5; D is possibly TRBD1 or TRBD2 (5 bases each). V lost 1 base, J lost 0 bases, and 13 bases lay in between. The CDR3 is made up of 16 amino acids. From germline, CDR1 is SGDLS and CDR2 YYNGEE. CDR3 region: CASSVHRDANQETQYF. The CDR3 nucleotides are TGTGCCAGCAGCGTACACCGGGACGCCAACCAAGAGACCCAGTACTTC.

Only a few counts were recorded for this clonotype. The chain carries TRBV12-3 or TRBV12-4 and TRBJ1-5, with a weak D call TRBD1 (5 bases). This CDR3 is 15 amino acids long. Trimming took off 4 bases at V and 0 bases at J, with 10 bases between the two ends. The CDR3 DNA is TGTGCCAGCAGTTCGGGACTGGATAGCAATCAGCCCCAGCATTTT. Its protein product is CASSSGLDSNQPQHF.

The chain links TRBV7-2 to TRBJ2-5; 8 bases fit TRBD2. The CDR3 spans 17 residues. Germline CDR1 reads SGHTA; CDR2 reads FQGNSA. CDR3 nucleotides: TGTGGCTTACCCGTTCTCCGAGTAGCGGGAATGGGGGAGACCCAGTACTTC. This sequence encodes CGLPVLRVAGMGETQYF.

This chain joins TRBV20-1 and TRBJ2-1; 10 bases align to TRBD2. CDR1 and CDR2 (germline): DFQATT, SNEGSKA (reference sequence). This CDR3 spans 15 amino acids. After removal of 6 bases from V and 6 bases from J, the junction contained 11 bases not matched to a gene. The CDR3 loop reads CSALSGGALSNEQFF. In DNA, the CDR3 is TGCAGTGCCTTAAGCGGGGGGGCTCTCTCCAATGAGCAGTTCTTC.

CDR3 protein: CSATAEGDAFF. CDR3 sequence (DNA): TGCAGTGCCACCGCTGAAGGAGATGCTTTCTTT. This chain connects TRBV20-1 to TRBJ1-1, with D hard to call. Germline CDR1 reads DFQATT; CDR2 reads SNEGSKA (reference sequence). Trimming took 6 bases from V and 11 from J, leaving 16 bases between them. The CDR3 contains 11 residues.

V is TRBV28 and J is TRBJ2-5; 8 bases fit TRBD2. The length of the CDR3 is 15 residues. V lost 4 bases and J lost 2; bases outside the gene matches: 6. Germline CDR1 is MDHEN and CDR2 is SYDVKM. The CDR3 loop is CASSSPASGQETQYF. DNA of the CDR3: TGTGCCAGCAGTTCCCCGGCTAGCGGGCAAGAGACCCAGTACTTC.

The CDR3 DNA is TGCGCCAGCAGCCGTACACTTAACTATGGCTACACCTTC. Its translation is CASSRTLNYGYTF. J is TRBJ1-2 and V is TRBV5-1; D is uncertain. The CDR3 runs 13 residues. Trimming cost V 4 bases and J 1 base, with 8 bases left between them. The germline gives CDR1 SGHRS, CDR2 YFSETQ.

This clonotype occurred a few times. V is TRBV2 and J is TRBJ1-6; perhaps TRBD1 as D (5 bases). This CDR3 is built from 13 residues. The germline CDR1 and CDR2 sequences are SNHLY and FYNNEI. Deletions cut 4 bases from V and 7 bases from J, with 8 bases between. CDR3 sequence: CASSADRNSPLHF. CDR3 DNA: TGTGCCAGCAGTGCCGACAGAAATTCACCCCTCCACTTT.

This clonotype was counted a few times. The gene calls are TRBV11-1 and TRBJ2-1; no reliable D call. Trimming removed 4 bases at V and 8 bases at J, with 9 bases between. This CDR3 is 12 amino acids long. Germline V gene lookup returns CDR1 SGHAT and CDR2 FQDESV (reference sequence). The CDR3 DNA sequence: TGTGCCAGCAGCTCTGACCGGCATGAGCAGTTCTTC. Encoded protein: CASSSDRHEQFF.

This clonotype came up a few times. The V call is TRBV27, the J call TRBJ2-7; 9 positions match TRBD1. The length of the CDR3 is 17 residues. The V segment lost 3 bases and the J segment 6 bases; nucleotides outside the gene matches: 15. From germline, CDR1 is MNHEY and CDR2 SMNVEV (reference sequence). CDR3 sequence reads: CASSFTLTGGPGGEQYF. Written as DNA, the CDR3 is TGTGCCAGCAGTTTTACCCTAACAGGGGGCCCAGGTGGCGAGCAGTACTTC.

This clonotype has ten or more counts. This sequence joins TRBV28 and TRBJ2-3; possibly TRBD1 or TRBD2 for D (5 bases each). This CDR3 is 12 amino acids long. Germline V CDR1 and CDR2: MDHEN, SYDVKM. Trimming cost V 8 bases and J 1 base, with 7 bases left between them. The CDR3 loop is CASGTRTDTQYF. The CDR3 nucleotides read TGTGCCAGCGGGACCCGCACAGATACGCAGTATTTT.

The table lists this clonotype with a few counts. V usage is TRBV7-2 and J usage is TRBJ2-7; D is unresolved. V was clipped by 3 bases and J by 2 bases, with 23 bases between them. The CDR3 sequence is 18 residues long. In germline, CDR1 is SGHTA, CDR2 FQGNSA. Here the CDR3 reads CASSFLLLRTGLTYEQYF. In nucleotides, the CDR3 is TGTGCCAGCAGCTTCCTCCTCCTTAGGACGGGCCTTACCTACGAGCAGTACTTC.

V is TRBV12-5 and J is TRBJ2-1, with TRBD1 as a possible D gene (6 bases). Germline lookup yields CDR1 LGHNT and CDR2 FRNRAP. Trimming removed 2 bases from V and 2 bases from J, with 16 bases in between. CDR3 length: 17 amino acids. The CDR3 loop is CASGLPSGDGPYNEQFF. CDR3 in DNA: TGTGCTAGTGGTTTGCCTTCAGGGGATGGGCCCTACAATGAGCAGTTCTTC.

The sample holds one count of this clonotype. V usage is TRBV27 and J usage is TRBJ1-2; the D is unclear. The CDR3 is 13 amino acids. CDR1 MNHEY and CDR2 SMNVEV come from the germline V gene (reference sequence). V lost 6 bases to trimming and J lost 8 bases, with 16 bases between them. The CDR3 reads CASSPWRALGYTF. The CDR3 nucleotides read TGTGCCAGCAGCCCCTGGAGGGCGCTAGGCTACACCTTC.

The chain uses TRBV4-1 and TRBJ1-5; 9 nucleotides align to TRBD1. Losses at the gene ends were 0 bases for V and 7 bases for J; bases not matched to a gene: 7. CDR3 length: 16 amino acids. Germline lookup yields CDR1 MGHRA and CDR2 YSYEKL. The CDR3 reads CASSQDRDRAGQPQHF. The CDR3 DNA is TGCGCCAGCAGCCAAGATAGGGACAGGGCCGGGCAGCCCCAGCATTTT.

The chain combines TRBV20-1 with TRBJ2-7, with TRBD1 identical over 8 bases. The CDR3 loop spans 15 amino acids. In germline, CDR1 is DFQATT, CDR2 SNEGSKA (reference sequence). V gave up 6 bases and J gave up 7 bases; unmatched junction bases: 17. The CDR3 here is CSALAGGQGAREQYF. The CDR3 nucleotides read TGCAGTGCCTTAGCAGGAGGGCAGGGGGCTAGGGAGCAGTACTTC.

This chain joins TRBV30 and TRBJ2-5; the D gene is possibly TRBD2 (6 bases). The CDR3 is made up of 15 amino acids. CDR1 is GTSNPN and CDR2 is SVGIG in the germline V gene (reference sequence). Deletions cut 0 bases from V and 0 bases from J, with 11 bases between. The CDR3 loop reads CAWSVGLTYQETQYF. CDR3 in DNA: TGTGCCTGGAGTGTAGGACTAACGTACCAAGAGACCCAGTACTTC.

J is TRBJ2-7 and V is TRBV7-9, with 8 nucleotides matching TRBD1. The germline V gene has CDR1 SEHNR and CDR2 FQNEAQ (reference sequence). Unmatched junction bases numbered 8, after V lost 5 bases and J lost 2 bases. The CDR3 covers 15 residues. CDR3 bases: TGTGCCAGCAGCCTCGACAGGGGATTGACCTACGAGCAGTACTTC. This gives the protein CASSLDRGLTYEQYF.

The chain joins TRBV19 to TRBJ2-1; a weak D match, TRBD2 (6 bases). Trimming shortened V by 3 bases and J by 4 bases, and 13 bases separated the two germline ends. This CDR3 has 15 residues. Germline CDR1 LNHDA, CDR2 SQIVND (reference sequence). The CDR3 DNA reads TGTGCCAGTAGTATTGAGGGGAGGCTGTACAATGAGCAGTTCTTC. Encoded protein: CASSIEGRLYNEQFF.

As to this clonotype: A read error may produce the germline difference seen at one junction end. Here the CDR3 reads CASSEAAGQTVYQQYF. In DNA, the CDR3 is TGTGCCAGCAGTGAAGCGGCGGGACAGACTGTCTACCAGCAGTACTTC. The chain couples TRBV6-1 to TRBJ2-7, with D possibly TRBD1 on 7 matching bases. The CDR3 has 16 amino acids. CDR1 and CDR2 from the germline V gene are MNHNS and SASEGT.

This clonotype has only a few counts. The chain uses TRBV20-1 and TRBJ2-1, with 8 nucleotides matching TRBD2. The CDR3 is 15 residues long. CDR1 and CDR2 from the germline V gene are DFQATT and SNEGSKA (reference sequence). V lost 0 bases and J lost 6; bases outside the gene matches: 7. This chain's CDR3 is CSARDKLAVFNEQFF. Written as DNA, the CDR3 is TGCAGTGCTAGAGACAAACTAGCGGTCTTCAATGAGCAGTTCTTC.

The rearrangement links TRBV30 to TRBJ2-5, with TRBD2 identical over 7 bases. CDR3 size: 15 residues. J was trimmed by 2 bases and V by 3 bases; bases with no gene match: 9. Germline V gene sequence: CDR1 GTSNPN, CDR2 SVGIG (reference sequence). CDR3 bases: TGTGCCTGGAGCGTGGGAGGGTCACGTCAAGAGACCCAGTACTTC. It codes for CAWSVGGSRQETQYF.